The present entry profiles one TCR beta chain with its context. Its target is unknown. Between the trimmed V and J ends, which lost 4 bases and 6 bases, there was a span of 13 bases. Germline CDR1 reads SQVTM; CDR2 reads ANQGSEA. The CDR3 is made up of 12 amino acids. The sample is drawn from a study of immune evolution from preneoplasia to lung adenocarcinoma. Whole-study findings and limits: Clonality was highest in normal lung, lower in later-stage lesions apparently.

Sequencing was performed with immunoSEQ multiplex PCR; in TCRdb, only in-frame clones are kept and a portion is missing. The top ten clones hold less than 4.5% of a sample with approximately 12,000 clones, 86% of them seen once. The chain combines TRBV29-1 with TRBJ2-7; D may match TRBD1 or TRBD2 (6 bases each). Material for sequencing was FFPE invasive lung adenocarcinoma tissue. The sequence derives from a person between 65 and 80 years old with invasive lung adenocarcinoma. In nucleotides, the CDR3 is TGCAGCGTTGCTTTGGGGGGCGGCGAGCAGTACTTC. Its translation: CSVALGGGEQYF.